The present entry profiles one TCR beta chain with its context. The CDR3 covers 16 residues. Germline V CDR1 and CDR2: SGHRS, YFSETQ. V lost 0 bases to trimming and J lost 4 bases; unmatched junction nucleotides: 3. The data stem from a study of radiotherapy plus CTLA-4 blockade in lung cancer. Patients in the study, people with chemo-refractory metastatic non-small-cell lung cancer, received focal radiation plus ipilimumab CTLA-4 blockade. The assay was immunoSEQ multiplex PCR, and TCRdb's table has in-frame clones only and misses some. The table records some 100,000 clones, about four fifths of them present only once.

The sequenced sample was peripheral blood, obtained from a patient treated with radiotherapy plus ipilimumab. The V gene is TRBV5-1, the J gene TRBJ2-2; 10 bases map to TRBD1. This receptor was taken from a human donor with non-small cell lung cancer who had a partial response to radiotherapy plus ipilimumab. The CDR3 nucleotides are TGCGCCAGCAGCTTGGGGACAGGGGGAATCACCGGGGAGCTGTTTTTT. Its translation is CASSLGTGGITGELFF.